This T cell receptor beta chain stems from a study of T cell responses to AZD1222 COVID-19 vaccine. Trimming at V came to 0 bases and at J to 5 bases, leaving 2 bases not matched to a gene. There are 15 residues in the CDR3. The germline gives CDR1 LGHNA, CDR2 YSLEER. Clones were read by immunoSEQ multiplex PCR, and TCRdb kept only the in-frame ones, dropping some. The repertoire holds approximately 190,000 clones, 93% seen once, with approximately 1% in the top ten. Sequencing used peripheral blood, obtained 28 days after the second AZD1222 dose. The chain uses TRBV4-3 and TRBJ1-4, with 8 bases fitting TRBD1. The TCR originated in an adult who received the AZD1222 COVID-19 vaccine. The CDR3 DNA reads as TGCGCCAGCAGCCAAGAGGACAGGGTAAATGAAAAACTGTTTTTT. Translation gives CASSQEDRVNEKLFF.